This T cell receptor (beta chain) was captured in a study of CD8+CD57+ T cells in acquired aplastic anemia. Genomic DNA, the template, was used for profiling of the TCR beta VDJ and CDR3. A single record per CDR3 protein comes from TCRdb applying MiXCR to the reads. Here the sample spans hundreds of thousands of distinct CDR3 sequences, over 25% being singletons. Trimming shortened V by 1 base and J by 3 bases, and 13 bases separated the two germline ends. The germline V gene encodes CDR1 LGHDT and CDR2 YNNKEL (reference sequence). There are 17 residues in the CDR3. In patients chosen for sequencing, flow cytometry had shown CD8+CD57+ cell expansion.

This TCR derives from a human donor with aplastic anemia. The sequenced sample consisted of sorted CD4+, CD8+, or CD8+CD57+ T cells (not recorded which) from PBMCs. The chain uses TRBV3-1 and TRBJ1-6; D unclear. The CDR3 reads CASSQGGTMVYNSPLHF. CDR3 DNA sequence: TGTGCCAGCAGCCAAGGAGGCACTATGGTCTATAATTCACCCCTCCACTTT.